This TCR beta chain was identified during a study of blood T cells in healthy people across ages. General study findings and limits: The diversity estimates, figures obtained from one million T cells, were considered underestimates.

This clonotype was counted ten times or more. The antigen is undetermined. The use of a sample-barcoded 5' primer and a J-beta primer mix characterized a second PCR of roughly 6 to 11 cycles. MiXCR was run by TCRdb on the 5' RACE reads, yielding one entry per CDR3 protein. This table has hundreds of thousands of distinct CDR3 sequences, roughly 30% appearing once. V was pared by 10 bases and J by 3 bases, with 5 bases of the junction left unmatched. The V gene's germline CDR1 is SNHLY and CDR2 FYNNEI. This CDR3 comprises 12 residues. The sample comprised blood. This chain connects TRBV2 to TRBJ2-5; 7 bases are a match to TRBD1. The clonotype comes from a woman older than 75 in good health. CDR3 region: CATVGTEETQYF. The CDR3 nucleotides are TGTGCCACCGTCGGGACAGAAGAGACCCAGTACTTC.